This T cell receptor (beta chain) was obtained from a study of beta chain features in type 1 diabetes. Purity of each sorted population was above 98%. This clone has more than one count but fewer than ten. The antigen is not known. General study results and limits: Shorter TCRB CDR3s, moderately but significantly so, were found in Type 1 diabetes patients in all four CD4+ subsets. Sequencing of cDNA might inflate the share of cells that strongly express TCR.

Isolated RNA was reverse transcribed in full, so expressed TCRB transcripts were sequenced. Sequencing was performed with immunoSEQ multiplex PCR; in TCRdb, only in-frame clones are kept and a portion is missing. Among about 150,000 clones listed, over 8.5% were seen once. The CDR3 is 13 amino acids. The TCR sequence derives from a young man in good health. The chain joins TRBV21-1 to TRBJ1-2; no check of the table's D call, TRBD1, against the DNA was made. TRBV21-1 is a documented pseudogene. Sequencing input: central memory CD4+ T cells from blood. The CDR3 loop is CASSNGRGSGYTF. The CDR3 coding sequence is TGTGCCAGCAGCAACGGTAGGGGTTCTGGCTACACCTTC.